The source of this T cell receptor beta chain is a study of blood T cell repertoires in COVID-19. For the study at large: COVID-19 samples from acute and convalescent phases originated in the United States, Italy and Spain.

With V trimmed by 5 bases and J by 4 bases, 12 bases remained unmatched. CDR1 is SGDLS, CDR2 YYNGEE, per germline. The CDR3 loop spans 16 amino acids. Sequencing used immunoSEQ multiplex PCR; TCRdb keeps in-frame clones, though not all of them. Of fewer than 200,000 clones in the sample, approximately 88% were seen once. The rearrangement uses TRBV9 and TRBJ1-3; 7 nucleotides agree with TRBD1. The specimen was peripheral blood. This TCR was sampled from a woman aged 60-75 years who had recovered from COVID-19. Written as DNA, the CDR3 is TGTGCCAGCAGTCGCGACAGGGTGCAACTCGGAAACACCATATATTTT. It encodes CASSRDRVQLGNTIYF.